This is a list of T cell receptor beta chains from one sample in a study of molecular identifiers for immune sequencing clone quantification. TCRdb analysed the PCR reads with MiXCR anew, one entry per CDR3 protein. This table has about 500,000 distinct CDR3 sequences, approximately 25% appearing once. Sample: naive CD8+ T cells from blood, with Jurkat cell RNA spiked in. The receptors derive from a human donor in good health. Some libraries in this study had Jurkat cell RNA spiked in. The CDR3 runs from the conserved cysteine through the conserved F or W. The order of the fields is CDR3 protein, CDR3 DNA, J gene, V gene, D gene, clone size. A D gene is named only where the DNA matches it firmly. Size values are once, few and many counts, or a class for expanded clones, and some rows have none.

CASSYDSGDTGELFF	TGTGCCAGCAGTTACGACAGTGGGGACACCGGGGAGCTGTTTTTT	TRBJ2-2	TRBV6-5	.	.
CASSDTGGATYEQYF	TGTGCCAGCAGCGACACAGGGGGGGCTACCTACGAGCAGTACTTC	TRBJ2-7	TRBV7-9	.	.
CSAVGRTDTQYF	TGCAGTGCGGTTGGACGAACAGATACGCAGTATTTT	TRBJ2-3	TRBV20-1	.	few
CSVWTESNYGYTF	TGCAGCGTTTGGACAGAAAGTAACTATGGCTACACCTTC	TRBJ1-2	TRBV29-1	.	.
CASSLSGGTPPQYF	TGTGCCAGCAGTTTATCAGGGGGCACCCCGCCGCAGTACTTC	TRBJ2-7	TRBV27	TRBD1	few
CASSPVASGSNYGYTF	TGTGCCAGCAGTCCCGTAGCGTCAGGGTCTAACTATGGCTACACCTTC	TRBJ1-2	TRBV6-1	.	.
CASSIGPFQRLETQYF	TGTGCCAGTAGTATAGGGCCTTTCCAGCGCCTGGAGACCCAGTACTTC	TRBJ2-5	TRBV19	.	few
CSVEDRSRDRDYEQYF	TGCAGCGTTGAAGATCGAAGTCGGGACAGGGACTACGAGCAGTACTTC	TRBJ2-7	TRBV29-1	TRBD1	many
CSARGPGDEKLFF	TGCAGTGCTAGAGGCCCGGGGGATGAAAAACTGTTTTTT	TRBJ1-4	TRBV20-1	.	few
CSATGQGSYNEQFF	TGCAGCGCTACAGGACAGGGCTCCTACAATGAGCAGTTCTTC	TRBJ2-1	TRBV29-1	TRBD1	many
CASSQDRDRGYGQYF	TGCGCCAGCAGCCAAGACCGGGACAGGGGCTACGGGCAGTACTTC	TRBJ2-7	TRBV4-3	TRBD1	.
CASSQEPGNTIYF	TGCGCCAGCAGCCAAGAGCCTGGAAACACCATATATTTT	TRBJ1-3	TRBV4-3	.	few
CASSLRGSLDNTQYF	TGTGCCAGCAGCTTACGGGGTAGCCTGGATAATACGCAGTATTTT	TRBJ2-3	TRBV11-3	.	few
CASSWAAGELYERYF	TGCGCCAGCAGCTGGGCGGCGGGGGAGCTATACGAGCGGTACTTC	TRBJ2-7	TRBV5-1	TRBD2	.
CSAQGLAGGGVEQYF	TGCAGTGCTCAGGGACTAGCGGGAGGAGGAGTAGAGCAGTACTTC	TRBJ2-7	TRBV20-1	TRBD2	.
CASSQLGGTDTQYF	TGTGCCAGTAGTCAACTAGGGGGCACAGATACGCAGTATTTT	TRBJ2-3	TRBV19	.	.
CASSLGTGGPEETQYF	TGTGCCAGCAGCTTAGGCACGGGGGGGCCCGAAGAGACCCAGTACTTC	TRBJ2-5	TRBV11-2	TRBD2	.
CASSSDPSGEQYF	TGTGCCAGCAGCTCGGACCCCTCCGGCGAGCAGTACTTC	TRBJ2-7	TRBV5-6	.	few
CASSPQEYEQYF	TGTGCCAGCAGTCCGCAGGAATACGAGCAGTACTTC	TRBJ2-7	TRBV7-9	.	few
CASSADGANYGYTF	TGTGCCAGCAGCGCCGACGGAGCTAACTATGGCTACACCTTC	TRBJ1-2	TRBV3-1	.	few
CATSAIGAPYEQYF	TGTGCCACCTCCGCCATTGGAGCCCCCTACGAGCAGTACTTC	TRBJ2-7	TRBV12-3/TRBV12-4	.	.
CASTPTGLYGYTF	TGTGCCAGCACCCCAACCGGGCTATATGGCTACACCTTC	TRBJ1-2	TRBV11-2	.	.
CASSQPGQNYNEQFF	TGTGCCAGCAGCCAACCGGGACAGAATTACAATGAGCAGTTCTTC	TRBJ2-1	TRBV3-1	TRBD1	few
CASSQDQTGAYGYTF	TGCGCCAGCAGCCAAGATCAGACAGGGGCCTATGGCTACACCTTC	TRBJ1-2	TRBV4-3	TRBD1	many
CASSLLPPELDTQYF	TGTGCCAGCAGTTTACTACCCCCGGAATTGGATACGCAGTATTTT	TRBJ2-3	TRBV27	.	few
CASSYMGFRYNSPLHF	TGTGCCAGCAGTTACATGGGGTTCCGGTATAATTCACCCCTCCACTTT	TRBJ1-6	TRBV6-2/TRBV6-3	.	.
CASHPGPYSYEQYF	TGTGCCAGCCACCCCGGGCCCTATTCCTACGAGCAGTACTTC	TRBJ2-7	TRBV27	.	many